The 30 T cell receptor beta chains below come from one sample, sequenced in a study of blood T cells in healthy people across ages. PCR was performed a second time for roughly 7 to 11 cycles using a sample-barcoded 5' primer and a J-beta primer mix. A single record per CDR3 protein comes from TCRdb applying MiXCR to the 5' RACE reads. The profile shows approximately 800,000 distinct CDR3 sequences, roughly 60% of them singletons. Source material: blood. Every receptor here comes from a man between 25 and 39 years old in good health.

The chain is built from TRBV15 and TRBJ2-7; 8 bases line up with TRBD1. The trim removed 1 base at V and 2 bases at J, leaving 4 bases unmatched. Germline CDR1 LNHNV, CDR2 YYDKDF (reference sequence). The CDR3 runs 15 residues. CDR3 in DNA: TGTGCCACCAGCAGAGTCGGGACAGGCCCCTACGAGCAGTACTTC. Translating gives CATSRVGTGPYEQYF. Full variable domain (rest looked up from reference TRBV15 and TRBJ2-7): DAMVIQNPRYQVTQFGKPVTLSCSQTLNHNVMYWYQQKSSQAPKLLFHYYDKDFNNEADTPDNFQSRRPNTSFCFLDIRSPGLGDTAMYLCATSRVGTGPYEQYFGPGTRLTVT.

The gene calls are TRBV14 and TRBJ1-2; a possible D gene is TRBD1 (5 bases). This CDR3 contains 17 residues. Deletions cut 5 bases from V and 5 bases from J, with 24 bases between. CDR1 SGHDN and CDR2 FVKESK come from the germline V gene. DNA of the CDR3: TGTGCCAGCAGCGGCCTCTCCTCCGGGGCGGTATTTTATGGCTACACCTTC. Its protein product is CASSGLSSGAVFYGYTF.

The chain has TRBV4-3 and TRBJ1-2; D gene uncertain. Germline CDR1 reads LGHNA; CDR2 reads YSLEER. This CDR3 contains 15 residues. V was shortened by 4 bases and J by 0 bases, with 12 bases between the two germline ends. The CDR3 DNA follows: TGCGCCAGCAGCCCGGAGGGCTACGCTAACTATGGCTACACCTTC. Translation: CASSPEGYANYGYTF.

This sequence joins TRBV5-1 and TRBJ2-7; 11 nucleotides line up with TRBD2. This CDR3 comprises 18 residues. J lost 2 bases, V lost 0 bases, and 10 bases had no gene match. CDR1 and CDR2 (germline): SGHRS, YFSETQ. DNA for the CDR3: TGCGCCAGCAGCTTGGCCCCTAGCGGGGGGCTCTATGCCTACGAGCAGTACTTC. This gives the protein CASSLAPSGGLYAYEQYF.

This rearrangement joins TRBV27 to TRBJ2-7, with D perhaps TRBD2 (5 bases). CDR3 length: 14 residues. Germline values: CDR1 MNHEY, CDR2 SMNVEV (reference sequence). Trimming shortened V by 7 bases and J by 6 bases, and 19 bases separated the two germline ends. The CDR3 bases are TGTGCCAGCACCATCTACTCGGGGAGCTCCGAGCAGTACTTC. Translating it yields CASTIYSGSSEQYF.

The V gene is TRBV6-6, the J gene TRBJ2-1; TRBD2 might be the D (5 bases). This CDR3 is built from 13 residues. V gave up 2 bases and J gave up 9 bases, with 11 bases separating them. Germline lookup yields CDR1 MNHNY and CDR2 SVGAGI (reference sequence). The CDR3 reads CASSYTGKGEQFF. The CDR3 nucleotides are TGTGCCAGCAGTTACACGGGGAAGGGTGAGCAGTTCTTC.

The chain recombines TRBV20-1 with TRBJ1-1; D unclear. CDR3 length: 13 amino acids. Trimming took 3 bases from V and 6 from J, leaving 14 bases between them. Germline lookup yields CDR1 DFQATT and CDR2 SNEGSKA (reference sequence). Here the CDR3 reads CSASIGSVAEAFF. The CDR3 nucleotides are TGCAGTGCTAGTATAGGGTCCGTCGCTGAAGCTTTCTTT.

This clonotype was detected only a few times. The V gene is TRBV2, the J gene TRBJ1-6; 11 bases map to TRBD1. Germline CDR1 reads SNHLY; CDR2 reads FYNNEI. The CDR3 totals 14 residues. V shed 4 bases and J 11 bases; nucleotides not matched to a gene: 4. CDR3 sequence reads: CASSGTGGSPPLHF. For the CDR3, the DNA is TGTGCCAGCAGTGGGACAGGGGGCTCACCACCCCTCCACTTT.

V is TRBV27 and J is TRBJ2-7; D is unclear. The germline V and J ends were trimmed by 4 bases and 7 bases, with 11 bases remaining between them. The length of the CDR3 is 12 residues. The germline V gene has CDR1 MNHEY and CDR2 SMNVEV (reference sequence). CDR3 loop: CASSSSDNEQYF. As DNA, the CDR3 is TGTGCCAGCAGTTCCAGCGACAATGAGCAGTACTTC.

This clonotype was seen only a few times. V and J are TRBV29-1 and TRBJ2-5, with 7 bases identical to TRBD2. The CDR3 consists of 16 residues. V gave up 4 bases and J gave up 11 bases; unmatched junction bases: 22. In germline, CDR1 is SQVTM, CDR2 ANQGSEA. The CDR3 nucleotides are TGCAGCGTTGTTGATATCACCAGGGAGGGACGGAATGAGCAGTACTTC. Amino acid sequence: CSVVDITREGRNEQYF.

This clonotype came up many times. The chain has TRBV20-1 and TRBJ2-5; 7 positions agree with TRBD1. CDR3 length equals 14 residues. Per germline, CDR1 DFQATT and CDR2 SNEGSKA (reference sequence). Germline trimming cut 4 bases from V and 5 bases from J; bases unmatched to any gene: 10. DNA of the CDR3: TGCAGTGCTAAGGGTCAGGGGGAACGGGAGACCCAGTACTTC. Its protein is CSAKGQGERETQYF.

This clonotype was observed a handful of times. CDR3 DNA sequence: TGTGCCACCGATGCCAGGAAAAGCACAGATACGCAGTATTTT. It translates to CATDARKSTDTQYF. The V and J genes are TRBV7-9 and TRBJ2-3; D is ambiguous. CDR3 size: 14 residues. Trimming pared 10 bases from V and 0 bases from J, leaving 14 bases between. CDR1 and CDR2 from the germline V gene are SEHNR and FQNEAQ (reference sequence).

At least ten counts were recorded for this clonotype. This chain links TRBV2 with TRBJ1-1; D uncertain. V dropped 7 bases and J dropped 1 base, with 13 bases sitting between them. Germline V gene sequence: CDR1 SNHLY, CDR2 FYNNEI. The CDR3 extends over 14 amino acids. CDR3 amino acids: CASTGASPNTEAFF. The CDR3 region has the DNA TGTGCCAGCACGGGAGCAAGTCCGAACACTGAAGCTTTCTTT. The variable domain in full, completed from reference TRBV2 and TRBJ1-1, reads EPEVTQTPSHQVTQMGQEVILRCVPISNHLYFYWYRQILGQKVEFLVSFYNNEISEKSEIFDDQFSVERPDGSNFTLKIRSTKLEDSAMYFCASTGASPNTEAFFGQGTRLTVV.

Only one count was recorded for this clonotype. The genes are TRBV28 and TRBJ2-4, with a tentative D call TRBD2 (5 bases). The CDR3 is made up of 17 amino acids. V gave up 6 bases and J gave up 6 bases, with 24 bases separating them. The germline V gene encodes CDR1 MDHEN and CDR2 SYDVKM. CDR3 sequence (DNA): TGTGCCAGCAGGGGCCCCGGGGTCAGAAGTTATTTAAACATTCAGTACTTC. Encoded protein: CASRGPGVRSYLNIQYF.

The rearrangement uses TRBV7-9 and TRBJ2-7; 7 bases fit TRBD1. The CDR3 has 15 amino acids. V lost 6 bases to trimming and J lost 2 bases; unmatched junction nucleotides: 10. Germline lookup yields CDR1 SEHNR and CDR2 FQNEAQ (reference sequence). In DNA, the CDR3 is TGTGCCAGCAGTTCCTTGGGGGACAGCACCTACGAGCAGTACTTC. Translated, it gives CASSSLGDSTYEQYF.

This clonotype was observed a few times. The rearrangement uses TRBV7-2 and TRBJ2-7; no reliable D call. With 8 bases removed from V and 0 bases from J, the gap between germline ends came to 8 bases. This CDR3 is 12 amino acids long. Germline V gene lookup returns CDR1 SGHTA and CDR2 FQGNSA. The chain's CDR3 is CASRASSYEQYF. The CDR3 nucleotides read TGTGCCAGCCGGGCTAGCTCCTACGAGCAGTACTTC.

This clonotype came up once. The gene calls are TRBV19 and TRBJ1-2; D is possibly TRBD1 (6 bases). The germline CDR1 and CDR2 sequences are LNHDA and SQIVND (reference sequence). There are 14 residues in the CDR3. Trimming took 7 bases from V and 5 from J, leaving 17 bases between them. The CDR3 protein is CASTVRGALYGYTF. CDR3 sequence (DNA): TGTGCCAGTACCGTCAGGGGAGCCCTGTATGGCTACACCTTC.

The chain carries TRBV5-1 and TRBJ2-6, with D possibly TRBD2 on 5 matching bases. Germline V CDR1 and CDR2: SGHRS, YFSETQ. CDR3 size: 16 residues. Trimming took 6 bases from V and 2 from J, leaving 15 bases between them. In DNA, the CDR3 is TGCGCCAGCAAGGACCTTTTCGGGGCTGGGGCCAACGTCCTGACTTTC. Residues: CASKDLFGAGANVLTF.

The chain is built from TRBV6-6 and TRBJ2-1; TRBD1 matches 7 bases. The CDR3 totals 13 residues. V dropped 6 bases and J dropped 6; count of bases not matched to a gene: 5. CDR1 MNHNY and CDR2 SVGAGI come from the germline V gene (reference sequence). The CDR3, as DNA: TGTGCCAGCAGACACTCAGGGGGCAATGAGCAGTTCTTC. Translation gives CASRHSGGNEQFF.

V usage is TRBV2 and J usage is TRBJ1-5; D remains unclear. The CDR3 is 13 amino acids. CDR1 is SNHLY and CDR2 is FYNNEI in the germline V gene. The germline V and J ends were trimmed by 6 bases and 12 bases, with 18 bases remaining between them. The CDR3 loop reads CASSAAQVGGQHF. The CDR3 DNA sequence: TGTGCCAGCAGCGCCGCGCAAGTGGGCGGCCAGCATTTT. Combining the CDR3 with reference TRBV2 and TRBJ1-5 gives the whole variable domain EPEVTQTPSHQVTQMGQEVILRCVPISNHLYFYWYRQILGQKVEFLVSFYNNEISEKSEIFDDQFSVERPDGSNFTLKIRSTKLEDSAMYFCASSAAQVGGQHFGDGTRLSIL.

The V gene is TRBV12-3 or TRBV12-4, the J gene TRBJ1-3; D is unclear. Trimming left V 5 bases short and J 2 bases short, with 7 bases between. The CDR3 consists of 13 residues. This chain's CDR3 is CASSLEAGNTIYF. For the CDR3, the DNA is TGTGCCAGCAGTCTGGAAGCTGGAAACACCATATATTTT.

Comment on this clonotype: The junction departs from germline at one end; a sequencing error may be responsible. V gene TRBV12-3 or TRBV12-4 combines with J gene TRBJ2-5, with D maybe TRBD1 (5 bases). The DNA end favors TRBJ2-7, so the J call may be wrong. This CDR3 spans 14 amino acids. The CDR3 spells CTSSLFPGNYEQYF. The CDR3 bases are TGTACCAGCAGCCTCTTCCCAGGGAATTACGAGCAGTACTTC.

V gene TRBV24-1 combines with J gene TRBJ2-1, with TRBD2 matching over 10 bases. The CDR3 sequence is 19 residues long. V lost 6 bases and J lost 9; bases outside the gene matches: 22. Germline-derived CDR1 and CDR2 are KGHDR and SFDVKD. As DNA, the CDR3 is TGTGCCACCAGTCCGAGCGGGGCTAGCGGGGGCTCGTTCCGTCGTGAGCAGTTCTTC. Protein product: CATSPSGASGGSFRREQFF.

The chain uses TRBV14 and TRBJ1-2; D unresolved. V was clipped by 2 bases and J by 4 bases, with 23 bases between them. The CDR3 is made up of 18 amino acids. Per germline, CDR1 SGHDN and CDR2 FVKESK. The CDR3 coding sequence is TGTGCCAGCAGCCAATTTCATCGATCCACTCAGCCCACCTATGGCTACACCTTC. This encodes CASSQFHRSTQPTYGYTF.

This chain uses TRBV2 with TRBJ1-5, with 10 bases fitting TRBD1. V trimming: 5 bases; J trimming: 6 bases; junction bases outside the gene matches: 10. The CDR3 loop spans 16 amino acids. Germline-derived CDR1 and CDR2 are SNHLY and FYNNEI. Here the CDR3 DNA reads TGTGCCAGCAGTTTGGACGGACAGGGGGGAAGTCAGCCCCAGCATTTT. Its translation is CASSLDGQGGSQPQHF.

The J gene is TRBJ1-6, the V gene TRBV25-1; TRBD1 agrees at 9 bases. V lost 3 bases, J lost 10 bases, and 10 bases stayed unmatched. The CDR3 is 16 residues long. The germline CDR1 and CDR2 sequences are MGHDK and SYGVNS. DNA for the CDR3: TGTGCCAGCAGTGACTCTCCGGGACAGGGTTGGTCACCCCTCCACTTT. This codes for CASSDSPGQGWSPLHF.

This clonotype was observed a few times. V and J are TRBV20-1 and TRBJ2-1; a possible D gene is TRBD1 (5 bases). In germline, CDR1 is DFQATT, CDR2 SNEGSKA (reference sequence). CDR3 length: 14 residues. V dropped 0 bases and J dropped 7 bases, with 13 bases sitting between them. The CDR3 sequence: CSARDLGAGNEQFF. The CDR3 DNA sequence: TGCAGTGCTAGAGATCTTGGGGCCGGGAATGAGCAGTTCTTC.

Only a few counts were recorded for this clonotype. The chain uses TRBV27 and TRBJ1-5; D is unresolved. The CDR3 has 13 amino acids. V lost 5 bases and J 0 bases, leaving 5 bases between the germline ends. Germline CDR1 reads MNHEY; CDR2 reads SMNVEV (reference sequence). The CDR3 region has the DNA TGTGCCAGCAGTGTTCTTAGCAATCAGCCCCAGCATTTT. This codes for CASSVLSNQPQHF.

The chain combines TRBV5-5 with TRBJ2-3; no definite D call. The germline CDR1 and CDR2 sequences are SGHKS and YYEKEE (reference sequence). Trimming removed 0 bases at V and 3 bases at J, with 11 bases between. This CDR3 contains 15 residues. The CDR3 nucleotides read TGTGCCAGCAGCTTGGATGGGGTGGGGACAGATACGCAGTATTTT. It specifies CASSLDGVGTDTQYF.

The CDR3 reads CASSHGLAGYNEQFF. The CDR3 DNA sequence: TGTGCCAGCAGTCACGGACTAGCGGGTTACAATGAGCAGTTCTTC. The gene calls are TRBV12-3 or TRBV12-4 and TRBJ2-1; 11 bases fit TRBD2. CDR3 size: 15 residues. The V and J ends lost 5 bases and 4 bases, in that order; junction bases with no gene match: 4.